The clone carrying this T cell receptor beta chain was recorded once. J gave up 10 bases and V 1 base, and 2 bases lay outside the gene matches. There are 13 residues in the CDR3. Germline-derived CDR1 and CDR2 are LGHDT and YNNKEL (reference sequence). Original processing methods: From reference gene primer amplification, estimates of nucleated cell counts were derived. Assay used: immunoSEQ multiplex PCR; TCRdb lists only in-frame clones, some missing. V and J calls plus clone size are reproduced from that table; the DNA served to infer D and trimming. This sample has 200,000 to 250,000 clones, with 70% to 90% found just once. The data were taken from a study of blood T cell repertoires in COVID-19.

The V call is TRBV3-1 (or the pseudogene TRBV3-2), the J call TRBJ1-4, with 8 bases fitting TRBD1. This clonotype was obtained from a woman aged 40 to 50 who had recovered from COVID-19. The sequenced sample consisted of peripheral blood. The CDR3 is CASSQGTGRKLFF. In DNA, the CDR3 is TGTGCCAGCAGCCAAGGGACAGGGAGAAAACTGTTTTTT.